One sample yielded the 32 T cell receptor beta chains listed below, sequenced in a study of cytomegalovirus exposure and HLA in healthy donors. The PCR contained 60 Vbeta and 13 Jbeta primers. Measured with immunoSEQ multiplex PCR; TCRdb has only the in-frame clones, and not every one. Of 200,000 or so clones detected, about 88% appear once; the ten largest clones hold 0.2% to 0.3%. Sequenced: PBMCs. The source is a girl less than two years old in good health and CMV-seronegative.

V and J are TRBV7-6 and TRBJ2-3; D is unclear. V lost 1 base and J lost 0, with 8 bases in between. The CDR3 is 15 amino acids. Germline CDR1 is SGHVS and CDR2 is FNYEAQ. CDR3 coding DNA: TGTGCCAGCAGCTTAGAGTCAACTAGCACAGATACGCAGTATTTT. Amino acid sequence: CASSLESTSTDTQYF.

Comments on this clone: The same CDR3 is also encoded by other DNA sequences in this sample. J is TRBJ2-1 and V is TRBV7-3, with 7 bases aligning to TRBD2. The CDR3 sequence is 15 residues long. Germline V gene sequence: CDR1 SGHTA, CDR2 FQGTGA. Germline trimming cut 0 bases from V and 5 bases from J; bases unmatched to any gene: 4. This CDR3 is CASSLTGGVNNEQFF. CDR3 DNA: TGTGCCAGCAGCTTAACGGGAGGGGTTAACAATGAGCAGTTCTTC. The full variable domain, its missing parts supplied by reference TRBV7-3 and TRBJ2-1, is GAGVSQTPSNKVTEKGKYVELRCDPISGHTALYWYRQSLGQGPEFLIYFQGTGAADDSGLPNDRFFAVRPEGSVSTLKIQRTERGDSAVYLCASSLTGGVNNEQFFGPGTRLTVL.

J is TRBJ1-5 and V is TRBV9; D might be TRBD1 (5 bases). Trimming took 4 bases from V and 8 from J, leaving 13 bases between them. This CDR3 has 13 amino acids. Germline V gene lookup returns CDR1 SGDLS and CDR2 YYNGEE. For the CDR3, the DNA is TGTGCCAGCAGCTATCAGGGTAGTGAGCCCCAGCATTTT. Translating gives CASSYQGSEPQHF.

This rearrangement joins TRBV5-1 to TRBJ2-5, with D perhaps matching TRBD2 (6 bases). The CDR3 contains 17 residues. Germline V lookup: CDR1 SGHRS, CDR2 YFSETQ. Trimming took off 2 bases at V and 0 bases at J, with 17 bases between the two ends. In DNA form, the CDR3 reads TGCGCCAGCAGCTTCCCGAAGGCAGCGGGTCACCAAGAGACCCAGTACTTC. Translated: CASSFPKAAGHQETQYF.

The chain employs TRBV10-3 and TRBJ1-5, with TRBD1 as a possible D gene (5 bases). Trimming removed 5 bases at V and 5 bases at J, with 10 bases between. This CDR3 is 13 amino acids long. In germline, CDR1 is ENHRY, CDR2 SYGVKD. DNA of the CDR3: TGTGCCATCAGTAGGGGCGAGGATCAGCCCCAGCATTTT. Translating gives CAISRGEDQPQHF.

This clone came up once. V usage is TRBV7-9 and J usage is TRBJ1-5; TRBD1 matches 9 bases. The CDR3 runs to 15 residues. From germline, CDR1 is SEHNR and CDR2 FQNEAQ (reference sequence). Losses at the gene ends were 1 base for V and 8 bases for J; bases not matched to a gene: 6. The CDR3 region is CASSLGDRDREPQHF. In DNA, the CDR3 is TGTGCCAGCAGCTTAGGGGACAGGGATAGGGAGCCCCAGCATTTT.

Only one count was recorded for this clone. The V gene is TRBV19, the J gene TRBJ2-2, with D possibly matching TRBD2 (6 bases). The V gene's germline CDR1 is LNHDA and CDR2 SQIVND (reference sequence). CDR3 size: 14 residues. The V gene lost 5 bases and the J gene lost 1 base, with 8 bases spanning the gap. The CDR3 DNA reads TGTGCCAGTAGTGTGGGGGGGAACACCGGGGAGCTGTTTTTT. It encodes CASSVGGNTGELFF.

This chain uses TRBV5-1 with TRBJ2-5, with TRBD1 identical over 9 bases. Germline V lookup: CDR1 SGHRS, CDR2 YFSETQ. V shed 0 bases, J shed 4 bases, and the junction held 7 bases outside the gene matches. The CDR3 extends over 16 amino acids. The CDR3 protein is CASSLGTGGVGETQYF. In DNA form, the CDR3 reads TGCGCCAGCAGCTTGGGAACAGGGGGCGTTGGAGAGACCCAGTACTTC.

The chain has TRBV30 and TRBJ1-3; D is perhaps TRBD1 (6 bases). This CDR3 comprises 13 residues. Germline-derived CDR1 and CDR2 are GTSNPN and SVGIG (reference sequence). The ends were cut back, 7 bases at V and 4 bases at J, with 14 bases in the middle. DNA for the CDR3: TGTGCCTCCCACAGGGTTTGGGGAAACACCATATATTTT. The encoded protein is CASHRVWGNTIYF.

The genes are TRBV11-2 and TRBJ2-5, with 9 bases lining up with TRBD2. Germline lookup yields CDR1 SGHAT and CDR2 FQNNGV. Germline trimming cut 3 bases from V and 2 bases from J; bases unmatched to any gene: 10. The CDR3 totals 17 residues. The CDR3 region has the DNA TGTGCCAGCAGCTTTTGGGCGGGAGGGTCTATTCAAGAGACCCAGTACTTC. Its translation: CASSFWAGGSIQETQYF.

The chain links TRBV14 to TRBJ1-1, with D hard to call. Trimming took off 0 bases at V and 0 bases at J, with 8 bases between the two ends. Germline loops: CDR1 SGHDN, CDR2 FVKESK. This CDR3 comprises 15 residues. This chain's CDR3 is CASSQDLGLNTEAFF. The CDR3 DNA follows: TGTGCCAGCAGCCAAGATCTCGGGTTGAACACTGAAGCTTTCTTT.

This chain uses TRBV7-2 with TRBJ1-5, with D possibly matching TRBD1 (5 bases). Germline CDR1 and CDR2: SGHTA and FQGNSA. V was pared by 2 bases and J by 6 bases, with 11 bases between. There are 14 residues in the CDR3. The CDR3 loop is CASSLYQGPQPQHF. Written as DNA, the CDR3 is TGTGCCAGCAGCTTATACCAGGGTCCTCAGCCCCAGCATTTT.

This clone was detected only once. V is TRBV29-1 and J is TRBJ2-7, with 8 nucleotides matching TRBD1. J lost 4 bases, V lost 3 bases, and 8 bases had no gene match. Germline loops: CDR1 SQVTM, CDR2 ANQGSEA. The CDR3 has 14 amino acids. The CDR3 DNA is TGCAGCGTTGATGGGACAGGCCCTGGGTACGAGCAGTACTTC. Translated, it gives CSVDGTGPGYEQYF.

The V and J genes are TRBV30 and TRBJ1-2; tentatively, D is TRBD1 (5 bases). V gave up 4 bases and J gave up 0 bases, with 12 bases separating them. Germline values: CDR1 GTSNPN, CDR2 SVGIG (reference sequence). CDR3 length equals 14 residues. The CDR3 DNA is TGTGCCTGGACCCAGGGAACAGCTAACTATGGCTACACCTTC. It codes for CAWTQGTANYGYTF.

The chain recombines TRBV4-1 with TRBJ2-7; TRBD2 matches at 9 bases. This CDR3 spans 16 amino acids. Germline-derived CDR1 and CDR2 are MGHRA and YSYEKL. J lost 0 bases, V lost 0 bases, and 3 bases had no gene match. The CDR3, as DNA: TGCGCCAGCAGCCAAGATCTAGCGGGGTCCTCCTACGAGCAGTACTTC. As protein: CASSQDLAGSSYEQYF.

This chain connects TRBV5-4 to TRBJ2-1; D gene unclear. In germline, CDR1 is SGHNT, CDR2 YYREEE (reference sequence). V shed 0 bases and J shed 6 bases, with 7 bases lying between them. The CDR3 runs 13 residues. CDR3 DNA sequence: TGTGCCAGCAGCTTGGGCTCAGGCAATGAGCAGTTCTTC. Protein: CASSLGSGNEQFF.

A remark on this clone: Additional DNA sequences in this sample encode the identical CDR3. The V and J genes are TRBV5-1 and TRBJ2-5; D is possibly TRBD1 (6 bases). CDR1 and CDR2 from the germline V gene are SGHRS and YFSETQ. Trimming left V 1 base short and J 5 bases short, with 6 bases between. The length of the CDR3 is 12 residues. The CDR3 sequence is CASSLQGETQYF. Here the CDR3 DNA reads TGCGCCAGCAGCTTGCAGGGGGAGACCCAGTACTTC.

This chain connects TRBV4-2 to TRBJ1-2; D possibly corresponds to TRBD1 (6 bases). This CDR3 has 14 residues. Germline CDR1 and CDR2: LGHNA and YNFKEQ. V lost 4 bases and J lost 8, with 17 bases in between. The CDR3 reads CASSPQTGGHGYTF. DNA for the CDR3: TGTGCCAGCAGCCCCCAGACGGGGGGGCACGGCTACACCTTC.

The rearrangement uses TRBV12-5 and TRBJ2-2, with TRBD1 as a possible D gene (5 bases). Germline CDR1 is LGHNT and CDR2 is FRNRAP. V lost 6 bases and J 0 bases, leaving 17 bases between the germline ends. The CDR3 is 17 amino acids. The CDR3 loop is CASGPWQGQSNTGELFF. The DNA of the CDR3 is TGTGCTAGTGGGCCCTGGCAGGGCCAGTCGAACACCGGGGAGCTGTTTTTT.

This chain links TRBV11-2 with TRBJ1-1; D is perhaps TRBD1 (5 bases). Trimming removed 5 bases from V and 4 bases from J, with 23 bases in between. The germline V gene has CDR1 SGHAT and CDR2 FQNNGV. The CDR3 loop spans 17 amino acids. The CDR3 DNA sequence: TGTGCCAGCAGCCTGCGGGACGTAGGGGCCCGCGGCACTGAAGCTTTCTTT. This sequence encodes CASSLRDVGARGTEAFF.

The chain employs TRBV7-6 and TRBJ1-3, with TRBD1 matching over 9 bases. The CDR3 has 16 residues. CDR1 and CDR2 (germline): SGHVS, FNYEAQ. Trimming at V came to 5 bases and at J to 3 bases, leaving 8 bases not matched to a gene. This CDR3 reads CASSRNTGGSGNTIYF. The CDR3 DNA reads TGTGCCAGCAGCCGAAATACAGGGGGCAGTGGAAACACCATATATTTT.

This clone was counted a single time. The chain has TRBV18 and TRBJ1-1; 7 bases map to TRBD1. V shed 7 bases, J shed 3 bases, and the junction held 11 bases outside the gene matches. This CDR3 region has 15 residues. CDR1 KGHSH and CDR2 LQKENI come from the germline V gene. CDR3: CASYPTGWEDTEAFF. As DNA, the CDR3 is TGTGCCAGCTACCCGACAGGGTGGGAAGACACTGAAGCTTTCTTT.

This chain joins TRBV25-1 and TRBJ1-5, with D hard to call. Trimming stripped 2 bases from V and 0 bases from J, with 11 bases between. The CDR3 has 16 amino acids. CDR1 is MGHDK, CDR2 SYGVNS, per germline. The CDR3 DNA reads TGTGCCAGCAGTGAAGAGGGAGGTTTTAGCAATCAGCCCCAGCATTTT. This encodes CASSEEGGFSNQPQHF.

The CDR3 region is CASSLFGQGDQPQHF. In nucleotides, the CDR3 is TGCGCCAGCAGCTTGTTCGGACAGGGTGATCAGCCCCAGCATTTT. This chain links TRBV5-1 with TRBJ1-5; 8 bases are a match to TRBD1. This CDR3 has 15 residues. Germline-derived CDR1 and CDR2 are SGHRS and YFSETQ. V lost 1 base, J lost 5 bases, and 5 bases stayed unmatched.

This sequence joins TRBV5-1 and TRBJ2-3; 7 bases align to TRBD1. Germline assignment: CDR1 SGHRS and CDR2 YFSETQ. Unmatched junction bases numbered 2, after V lost 4 bases and J lost 0 bases. The CDR3 is made up of 14 amino acids. Written as DNA, the CDR3 is TGCGCCAGCAGCCGGGACAGAAGCACAGATACGCAGTATTTT. It specifies CASSRDRSTDTQYF.

This chain connects TRBV5-1 to TRBJ2-7, with D perhaps matching TRBD2 (5 bases). Germline CDR1 SGHRS, CDR2 YFSETQ. Trimming cost V 4 bases and J 3 bases, with 17 bases left between them. CDR3 length: 15 amino acids. The CDR3 is CASSRLGGFYYEQYF. CDR3 coding DNA: TGCGCCAGCAGCCGATTGGGCGGGTTTTACTACGAGCAGTACTTC.

The V call is TRBV11-3, the J call TRBJ2-3, with D possibly matching TRBD2 (6 bases). The germline V gene encodes CDR1 SGHNT and CDR2 YENEEA. Trimming cost V 5 bases and J 6 bases, with 9 bases left between them. The CDR3 covers 12 residues. Here the CDR3 DNA reads TGTGCCAGCAGCATTGGAGGGGATACGCAGTATTTT. This encodes CASSIGGDTQYF.

Only one count was recorded for this clone. The chain has TRBV27 and TRBJ2-7; maybe TRBD2 (6 bases). Germline V gives CDR1 MNHEY, CDR2 SMNVEV (reference sequence). Trimming removed 4 bases at V and 1 base at J, with 11 bases between. The CDR3 is 14 residues long. The CDR3 DNA reads TGTGCCAGCAGTTCCTGGACTAAATCCTACGAGCAGTACTTC. This translates into CASSSWTKSYEQYF.

The genes are TRBV29-1 and TRBJ2-7, with a weak D call TRBD1 (5 bases). Trimming left V 0 bases short and J 3 bases short, with 12 bases between. This CDR3 is 14 amino acids long. In germline, CDR1 is SQVTM, CDR2 ANQGSEA. The CDR3 region has the DNA TGCAGCGTTGAAGATCCCCAGGGCCTCTACGAGCAGTACTTC. Translating it yields CSVEDPQGLYEQYF.

In this sample, this clone turned up once. The chain carries TRBV5-1 and TRBJ2-3; 8 bases match TRBD2. Germline CDR1 SGHRS, CDR2 YFSETQ. V lost 0 bases, J lost 5 bases, and 17 bases stayed unmatched. This CDR3 has 19 amino acids. The CDR3 region has the DNA TGCGCCAGCAGCTTGGCCGAAATAGCGGGGCCTGCCACATTAGATACGCAGTATTTT. Translation gives CASSLAEIAGPATLDTQYF. The variable domain in full, with the rest retrieved from reference TRBV5-1 and TRBJ2-3, is KAGVTQTPRYLIKTRGQQVTLSCSPISGHRSVSWYQQTPGQGLQFLFEYFSETQRNKGNFPGRFSGRQFSNSRSEMNVSTLELGDSALYLCASSLAEIAGPATLDTQYFGPGTRLTVL.

The CDR3 protein is CASSDSFSGANVLTF. The CDR3 DNA follows: TGTGCCAGTAGTGACAGCTTCTCTGGGGCCAACGTCCTGACTTTC. The chain recombines TRBV19 with TRBJ2-6; TRBD1 might be the D (5 bases). This CDR3 contains 15 residues. Trimming left V 5 bases short and J 0 bases short, with 8 bases between. Germline lookup yields CDR1 LNHDA and CDR2 SQIVND (reference sequence).

J is TRBJ1-5 and V is TRBV4-1; 7 bases align to TRBD1. Germline V gives CDR1 MGHRA, CDR2 YSYEKL. The trim removed 4 bases at V and 7 bases at J, leaving 7 bases unmatched. This CDR3 is built from 14 residues. CDR3 in DNA: TGCGCCAGCAGCCCTTGGACAGGCCAACAGCCCCAGCATTTT. Protein product: CASSPWTGQQPQHF.